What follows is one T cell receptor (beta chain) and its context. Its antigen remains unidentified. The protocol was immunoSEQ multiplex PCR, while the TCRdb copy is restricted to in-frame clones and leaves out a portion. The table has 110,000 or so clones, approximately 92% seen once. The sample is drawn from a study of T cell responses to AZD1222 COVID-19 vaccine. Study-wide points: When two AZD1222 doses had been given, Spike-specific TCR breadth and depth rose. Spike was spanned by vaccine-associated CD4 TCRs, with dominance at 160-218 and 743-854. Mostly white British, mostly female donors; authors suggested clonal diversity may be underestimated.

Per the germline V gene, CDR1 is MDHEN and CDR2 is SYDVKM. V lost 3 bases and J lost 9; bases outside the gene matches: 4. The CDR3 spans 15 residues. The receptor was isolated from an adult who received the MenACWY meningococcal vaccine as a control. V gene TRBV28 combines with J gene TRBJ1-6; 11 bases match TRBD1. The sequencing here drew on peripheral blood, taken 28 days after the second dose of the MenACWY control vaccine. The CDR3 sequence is CASSFPGQGVSPLHF. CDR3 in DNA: TGTGCCAGCAGTTTCCCGGGACAGGGGGTTTCACCCCTCCACTTT.